This T cell receptor beta chain was obtained from a study of cytomegalovirus exposure and HLA in healthy donors. Researchers ran the PCR with 60 Vbeta and 13 Jbeta primers. Clones were sequenced by immunoSEQ multiplex PCR, and TCRdb holds only the in-frame ones, with some missing. The table lists about 32,000 clones, with around 4.9% in the top ten. Germline trimming cut 5 bases from V and 7 bases from J; bases unmatched to any gene: 8. This CDR3 has 13 amino acids. Germline V gene data show CDR1 as GTSNPN and CDR2 as SVGIG (reference sequence). The chain recombines TRBV30 with TRBJ2-1, with 7 positions matching TRBD1. This sequence was found in a female donor in good health and CMV-seronegative. Source material: PBMCs. CDR3: CAWEGQLSNEQFF. The CDR3 coding sequence is TGTGCCTGGGAGGGACAGTTGTCGAATGAGCAGTTCTTC.